A selection of T cell receptor beta chains follows, all from one sample in a study of cytotoxic CD8 clonotypes in ibrutinib-treated CLL. The protocol was immunoSEQ multiplex PCR, while the TCRdb copy is restricted to in-frame clones and leaves out a portion. The data contain about 200,000 clones, roughly 79% of them singletons. The source was PBMCs, collected after 12 months of ibrutinib treatment. These receptors were collected from a human donor with chronic lymphocytic leukemia. Both conserved end residues are part of each CDR3. The D gene is left open where the match is weak. Where a row states a size, it is once, few, many or the class of an expanded clone; other rows omit it.

V gene,clone size,J gene,D gene,CDR3 protein,CDR3 DNA
TRBV19,-,TRBJ1-5,-,CASSITSGLEPQHF,TGTGCCAGTAGTATAACTTCAGGATTGGAGCCCCAGCATTTT
TRBV6-1,-,TRBJ1-3,-,CASSSGTTGNTIYF,TGTGCCAGCAGTTCCGGGACAACTGGAAACACCATATATTTT
TRBV7-3,-,TRBJ2-1,-,CASSLTGAPSREQFF,TGTGCCAGCAGCTTAACGGGGGCGCCCTCTAGAGAGCAGTTCTTC
TRBV7-7,-,TRBJ2-2,-,CASSLGTGELFF,TGTGCTAGCAGCTTAGGGACCGGGGAGCTGTTTTTT
TRBV6-6,-,TRBJ1-1,-,CASSWGSQNTEAFF,TGTGCCAGCAGTTGGGGCAGCCAAAACACTGAAGCTTTCTTT
TRBV4-1,-,TRBJ2-7,TRBD1,CASSPNPDRAQREQYF,TGCGCCAGCAGCCCGAACCCGGACAGGGCCCAGCGCGAGCAGTACTTC
TRBV30,-,TRBJ2-3,TRBD1,CAWNTGQGTDTQYF,TGTGCCTGGAATACGGGACAGGGTACAGATACGCAGTATTTT
TRBV6-5,-,TRBJ2-3,-,CASSYSGRGGYTQYF,TGTGCCAGCAGTTACTCTGGGCGGGGTGGGTATACGCAGTATTTT
TRBV2,once,TRBJ1-2,-,CASSPRGVYGYTF,TGTGCCAGCAGTCCTCGGGGGGTCTATGGCTACACCTTC
TRBV7-9,-,TRBJ1-4,-,CASRGALATNEKLFF,TGTGCCAGCAGGGGGGCCCTAGCAACTAATGAAAAACTGTTTTTT
TRBV9,-,TRBJ2-2,-,CASRNNIAEATGELFF,TGTGCCAGCAGGAACAATATAGCGGAAGCCACCGGGGAGCTGTTTTTT
TRBV5-4,-,TRBJ2-1,TRBD1,CASSLATGGFHNEQFF,TGTGCCAGCAGCTTGGCAACAGGGGGGTTCCACAATGAGCAGTTCTTC
TRBV9,-,TRBJ1-2,-,CASSRQGGANYGYTF,TGTGCCAGCAGCCGACAAGGGGGTGCCAACTATGGCTACACCTTC
TRBV2,-,TRBJ1-1,-,CASSETAGVAFF,TGTGCCAGCAGTGAGACCGCAGGGGTCGCTTTCTTT
TRBV7-8,-,TRBJ1-2,-,CASTVAGNYGYTF,TGTGCCAGCACCGTCGCAGGGAACTATGGCTACACCTTC
TRBV11-2,-,TRBJ2-1,TRBD1,CASSLIGGRGEQFF,TGTGCCAGCAGCTTAATAGGGGGCAGGGGTGAGCAGTTCTTC
TRBV15,-,TRBJ2-1,TRBD2,CATRSGRLDNEQFF,TGTGCCACCAGGAGCGGGAGGCTCGACAATGAGCAGTTCTTC
TRBV9,-,TRBJ2-1,-,CASSAYRELGEQFF,TGTGCCAGCAGCGCCTACAGGGAACTCGGTGAGCAGTTCTTC
TRBV5-8,-,TRBJ1-4,-,CASSLTGAREKLFF,TGTGCCAGCAGCTTGACGGGGGCAAGGGAAAAACTGTTTTTT
TRBV4-1,-,TRBJ1-2,-,CASSQDWISAGYTF,TGCGCCAGCAGCCAAGATTGGATTTCTGCTGGCTACACCTTC
TRBV27,-,TRBJ2-7,-,CASSLSPGAYEQYF,TGTGCCAGCAGTTTATCCCCAGGGGCCTACGAGCAGTACTTC
TRBV5-1,-,TRBJ2-1,TRBD1,CASSLDPGTGMMNEQFF,TGCGCCAGCAGCTTGGATCCGGGGACAGGGATGATGAATGAGCAGTTCTTC
TRBV29-1,-,TRBJ2-2,-,CSAALTNTGELFF,TGCAGCGCCGCACTTACGAACACCGGGGAGCTGTTTTTT
TRBV6-5,-,TRBJ1-2,-,CASSYSQGRGGYTF,TGTGCCAGCAGTTACTCCCAGGGACGGGGTGGCTACACCTTC
TRBV5-4,-,TRBJ1-3,-,CASSLAVGSPGTIYF,TGTGCCAGCAGCTTGGCCGTCGGGTCCCCGGGGACCATATATTTT
TRBV9,once,TRBJ2-7,-,CASSVGGPSYEQYF,TGTGCCAGCAGCGTAGGGGGACCTTCCTACGAGCAGTACTTC
TRBV6-5,-,TRBJ2-7,-,CASSGLSSSYEQYF,TGTGCCAGCAGCGGACTTTCCAGCTCCTACGAGCAGTACTTC
TRBV7-9,once,TRBJ2-5,TRBD2,CASSSLIAGVETQYF,TGTGCCAGCAGCTCCCTAATAGCGGGAGTAGAGACCCAGTACTTC
TRBV7-6,-,TRBJ1-1,-,CASSQSLARAPLSPFF,TGTGCCAGCAGCCAATCACTCGCTCGGGCCCCCCTTTCCCCTTTCTTT
TRBV9,-,TRBJ2-3,-,CASSVGRDTQYF,TGTGCCAGCAGCGTAGGTAGGGATACGCAGTATTTT
TRBV25-1,-,TRBJ2-3,TRBD2,CASSDGLAGATDTQYF,TGTGCCAGCAGTGACGGACTAGCGGGGGCCACAGATACGCAGTATTTT
TRBV15,once,TRBJ2-7,TRBD2,CATSRVRGSGYEQYF,TGTGCCACCAGCAGAGTTCGCGGGAGTGGCTACGAGCAGTACTTC
TRBV10-2,once,TRBJ2-5,-,CATNYQETQYF,TGCGCCACCAACTACCAAGAGACCCAGTACTTC
TRBV9,few,TRBJ1-6,TRBD1,CASSAAPDRGDSPLHF,TGTGCCAGCAGCGCCGCGCCGGACAGGGGAGACTCACCCCTCCACTTT
TRBV6-5,-,TRBJ2-3,TRBD2,CASSSGTSGSTDTQYF,TGTGCCAGCAGTTCTGGGACTAGCGGGAGCACAGATACGCAGTATTTT
TRBV7-8,-,TRBJ1-1,-,CASSLGFDTEAFF,TGTGCCAGCAGCTTAGGGTTCGACACTGAAGCTTTCTTT
TRBV10-2,-,TRBJ2-3,TRBD2,CASGLGLDTQYF,TGCGCCAGCGGACTAGGGCTAGATACGCAGTATTTT
TRBV6-1,-,TRBJ1-2,TRBD1,CASSTQTGEGGYTF,TGTGCCAGCTCTACCCAGACAGGGGAGGGTGGCTACACCTTC
TRBV7-9,-,TRBJ2-2,-,CASSSKRRLTGELFF,TGTGCCAGCAGCTCAAAGAGACGGCTAACCGGGGAGCTGTTTTTT
TRBV19,few,TRBJ1-1,-,CASNRGATEAFF,TGTGCCAGTAATCGCGGGGCGACTGAAGCTTTCTTT
TRBV28,-,TRBJ1-5,-,CASSLQQVSNQPQHF,TGTGCCAGCAGTTTGCAGCAGGTTAGCAATCAGCCCCAGCATTTT
TRBV11-3,-,TRBJ2-7,-,CASSSAAEGHEQYF,TGTGCCAGCAGCTCCGCAGCGGAAGGGCACGAGCAGTACTTC
TRBV28,few,TRBJ2-2,-,CASSPWGVVTGELFF,TGTGCCAGCAGTCCCTGGGGTGTCGTAACCGGGGAGCTGTTTTTT
TRBV5-1,-,TRBJ2-5,TRBD2,CASSPGATSGGRVQETQYF,TGCGCCAGCAGCCCCGGGGCGACTAGCGGGGGGCGGGTCCAAGAGACCCAGTACTTC
TRBV4-2,few,TRBJ2-2,TRBD1,CASSRSPGQETGELFF,TGTGCCAGCAGCCGTTCTCCGGGACAGGAGACCGGGGAGCTGTTTTTT
TRBV18,-,TRBJ2-2,-,CASSPRARTAGELFF,TGTGCCAGCTCACCACGGGCCCGAACGGCCGGGGAGCTGTTTTTT
TRBV25-1,once,TRBJ1-4,TRBD1,CASSPGGEEKLFF,TGTGCCAGCAGCCCAGGGGGGGAAGAAAAACTGTTTTTT
TRBV28,few,TRBJ2-6,-,CASRHLQGAGANVLTF,TGTGCCAGCAGACACTTACAGGGCGCTGGGGCCAACGTCCTGACTTTC
TRBV4-2,-,TRBJ2-3,TRBD2,CASSQDPTSGADTQYF,TGTGCCAGCAGCCAAGATCCGACTAGCGGGGCCGATACGCAGTATTTT
TRBV15,-,TRBJ1-1,-,CATSREEGMNTEAFF,TGTGCCACCAGCAGAGAGGAGGGAATGAACACTGAAGCTTTCTTT